Listed below are T cell receptor beta chains from one sample, sequenced in a study of blood T cell repertoires in COVID-19. Clones were sequenced by immunoSEQ multiplex PCR, and TCRdb holds only the in-frame ones, with some missing. Here the sample spans roughly 190,000 clones, under 80% being singletons. The source material was peripheral blood. All receptors derive from a woman between 50 and 59 years old with acute or convalescent COVID-19. Both conserved end residues are part of each CDR3. The D gene is left open where the match is weak. Rows give clone size only sometimes, using once, few, many, or a class for an expanded clone.

CDR3nt: TGCGCCAGCAGCTTTGGTGGGACAGCGGTATGGGAGCAGTACTTC
CDR3aa: CASSFGGTAVWEQYF
d_gene: TRBD1
v_gene: TRBV5-1
abundance: -
j_gene: TRBJ2-7

CDR3nt: TGTGCCACCAGCAAAACCTCCCTAACAGAAAAGTGGAATCAGCCCCAGCATTTT
CDR3aa: CATSKTSLTEKWNQPQHF
d_gene: -
v_gene: TRBV15
abundance: -
j_gene: TRBJ1-5

CDR3nt: TGTGCCAGCAGACGCGGCTCTGGAAACACCATATATTTT
CDR3aa: CASRRGSGNTIYF
d_gene: -
v_gene: TRBV6-5
abundance: -
j_gene: TRBJ1-3

CDR3nt: TGCGCCAGCAGCCGGGGCGCGGGGAGCTCTGGGGCCAACGTCCTGACTTTC
CDR3aa: CASSRGAGSSGANVLTF
d_gene: -
v_gene: TRBV5-1
abundance: once
j_gene: TRBJ2-6

CDR3nt: TGTGCCAGCAGCTTAGGCGGGACAGGGAGCTACGAGCAGTACTTC
CDR3aa: CASSLGGTGSYEQYF
d_gene: TRBD1
v_gene: TRBV7-2
abundance: -
j_gene: TRBJ2-7

CDR3nt: TGTGCCAGCAGTACCCCCCCTGGACAGCTCAAAAACATTCAGTACTTC
CDR3aa: CASSTPPGQLKNIQYF
d_gene: -
v_gene: TRBV6-2/TRBV6-3
abundance: -
j_gene: TRBJ2-4

CDR3nt: TGTGCCAGTAGTCCAACTAGCGGGAGGAGTTTGGAGCAGTACTTC
CDR3aa: CASSPTSGRSLEQYF
d_gene: TRBD2
v_gene: TRBV19
abundance: -
j_gene: TRBJ2-7

CDR3nt: TGTGCCAGCAGTTTGAACCGGGAGGGCACAGATACGCAGTATTTT
CDR3aa: CASSLNREGTDTQYF
d_gene: TRBD2
v_gene: TRBV7-9
abundance: many
j_gene: TRBJ2-3

CDR3nt: TGTGCCAGCAGCTTGGACAGCAACACTGAAGCTTTCTTT
CDR3aa: CASSLDSNTEAFF
d_gene: -
v_gene: TRBV5-4
abundance: -
j_gene: TRBJ1-1

CDR3nt: TGTGCCAGTAGCGGGTCGCGAACTATCTACGAGCAGTACTTC
CDR3aa: CASSGSRTIYEQYF
d_gene: -
v_gene: TRBV19
abundance: -
j_gene: TRBJ2-7

CDR3nt: TGTGCCAGCAGCTCGATAATCGGGGCCGTGGGAGGCATTCAGTACTTC
CDR3aa: CASSSIIGAVGGIQYF
d_gene: -
v_gene: TRBV7-2
abundance: -
j_gene: TRBJ2-4

CDR3nt: TGTGCCAGCAGTGTAACAGGGGGTACCTTCTATGGCTACACCTTC
CDR3aa: CASSVTGGTFYGYTF
d_gene: TRBD1
v_gene: TRBV2
abundance: -
j_gene: TRBJ1-2

CDR3nt: TGTGCCAGTAGTATAGGGACAGGGAGAGGCCTCTTTGGGTCTGGAAACACCATATATTTT
CDR3aa: CASSIGTGRGLFGSGNTIYF
d_gene: TRBD1
v_gene: TRBV19
abundance: -
j_gene: TRBJ1-3

CDR3nt: TGCGCCAGCAGTGAGTCGAAGGGGGTTGGGACTGAAGCTTTCTTT
CDR3aa: CASSESKGVGTEAFF
d_gene: -
v_gene: TRBV10-2
abundance: -
j_gene: TRBJ1-1

CDR3nt: TGTGCCAGCTATCCTTTTGGCGGGGGCTATAGCAATCAGCCCCAGCATTTT
CDR3aa: CASYPFGGGYSNQPQHF
d_gene: -
v_gene: TRBV28
abundance: -
j_gene: TRBJ1-5

CDR3nt: TGTGCCAGCAGTTATCCAGCGGGTACAGATACGCAGTATTTT
CDR3aa: CASSYPAGTDTQYF
d_gene: -
v_gene: TRBV6-5
abundance: -
j_gene: TRBJ2-3

CDR3nt: TGTGCCAGCAGTGACGAACTAGCGGGGGGGATAGCCAAAAACATTCAGTACTTC
CDR3aa: CASSDELAGGIAKNIQYF
d_gene: TRBD2
v_gene: TRBV2
abundance: -
j_gene: TRBJ2-4

CDR3nt: TGTGCCAGCAGAGGACAGGGGAATACTGAAGCTTTCTTT
CDR3aa: CASRGQGNTEAFF
d_gene: TRBD1
v_gene: TRBV12-3/TRBV12-4
abundance: -
j_gene: TRBJ1-1

CDR3nt: TGTGCCAGCAGATCGGGAGGGCGGATAGAGGGCTATGGCTACACCTTC
CDR3aa: CASRSGGRIEGYGYTF
d_gene: -
v_gene: TRBV28
abundance: -
j_gene: TRBJ1-2

CDR3nt: TGTGCCAGCAGTTACTGGAGCTCCGATGGCTACACCTTC
CDR3aa: CASSYWSSDGYTF
d_gene: -
v_gene: TRBV6-5
abundance: -
j_gene: TRBJ1-2

CDR3nt: TGTGCCACTCAATGGAGGGCAGGGTACGAGCAGTACTTC
CDR3aa: CATQWRAGYEQYF
d_gene: -
v_gene: TRBV24-1
abundance: -
j_gene: TRBJ2-7

CDR3nt: TGTGCCAGCAGTTCGGGTTCGAGCGGGAGCCGTGAGCAGTTCTTC
CDR3aa: CASSSGSSGSREQFF
d_gene: TRBD2
v_gene: TRBV27
abundance: -
j_gene: TRBJ2-1

CDR3nt: TGTGCCAGCAGCTTCCTTGGAGATTTCTCCTACGAGCAGTACTTC
CDR3aa: CASSFLGDFSYEQYF
d_gene: -
v_gene: TRBV7-2
abundance: -
j_gene: TRBJ2-7

CDR3nt: TGTGCCAGTAGCCCGAGGGTCACGGGCACCGGGGAGCTGTTTTTT
CDR3aa: CASSPRVTGTGELFF
d_gene: -
v_gene: TRBV19
abundance: -
j_gene: TRBJ2-2

CDR3nt: TGTGCCAGCAGCCCCCAGGGGGCCGGCTACAATGAGCAGTTCTTC
CDR3aa: CASSPQGAGYNEQFF
d_gene: TRBD1
v_gene: TRBV7-2
abundance: once
j_gene: TRBJ2-1

CDR3nt: TGTGCCAGCAGTGCCAGGGTCGGCACAGATACGCAGTATTTT
CDR3aa: CASSARVGTDTQYF
d_gene: -
v_gene: TRBV25-1
abundance: once
j_gene: TRBJ2-3

CDR3nt: TGTGCCAGCAGCTCGGGAGATGAGCAGTTCTTC
CDR3aa: CASSSGDEQFF
d_gene: -
v_gene: TRBV11-2
abundance: once
j_gene: TRBJ2-1

CDR3nt: TGTGCCAGCAGCTCCGGACTAGCGATCCTCTACAATGAGCAGTTCTTC
CDR3aa: CASSSGLAILYNEQFF
d_gene: TRBD2
v_gene: TRBV7-9
abundance: -
j_gene: TRBJ2-1

CDR3nt: TGCGCCAGCAGCCAAGGGCCAGAGGAGGGTACGCAGTATTTT
CDR3aa: CASSQGPEEGTQYF
d_gene: -
v_gene: TRBV4-1
abundance: -
j_gene: TRBJ2-3

CDR3nt: TGCGCCAGCGTACCCGGGACAGGGAATTCACCCCTCCACTTT
CDR3aa: CASVPGTGNSPLHF
d_gene: TRBD1
v_gene: TRBV5-1
abundance: once
j_gene: TRBJ1-6

CDR3nt: TGTGCCAGCAGCTTAGGTCGGTCGGGTGGCAATTCACCCCTCCACTTT
CDR3aa: CASSLGRSGGNSPLHF
d_gene: -
v_gene: TRBV7-6
abundance: -
j_gene: TRBJ1-6

CDR3nt: TGTGCCAGTAGTATATCTAGCGGGGCACTAAATGAGCAGTTCTTC
CDR3aa: CASSISSGALNEQFF
d_gene: TRBD2
v_gene: TRBV19
abundance: few
j_gene: TRBJ2-1

CDR3nt: TGTGCCAGCAGGCGGGACTGTAGCGGGAGGGACAATCGGTTCTTC
CDR3aa: CASRRDCSGRDNRFF
d_gene: TRBD2
v_gene: TRBV7-9
abundance: -
j_gene: TRBJ2-1

CDR3nt: TGCGCCAGCAGCCTGGATCGGGACACTTACGAGCAGTACTTC
CDR3aa: CASSLDRDTYEQYF
d_gene: -
v_gene: TRBV5-1
abundance: -
j_gene: TRBJ2-7

CDR3nt: TGTGCCAGTAACCTAGACAGGGAAAGCAATGAGCAGTTCTTC
CDR3aa: CASNLDRESNEQFF
d_gene: TRBD1
v_gene: TRBV19
abundance: once
j_gene: TRBJ2-1

CDR3nt: TGTGCCAGCAGCCCCGGGACACAGTCAGATACGCAGTATTTT
CDR3aa: CASSPGTQSDTQYF
d_gene: -
v_gene: TRBV13
abundance: -
j_gene: TRBJ2-3

CDR3nt: TGTGCCAGCGCTATGACGGGGCAGGGGATCTATGGCTACACCTTC
CDR3aa: CASAMTGQGIYGYTF
d_gene: -
v_gene: TRBV28
abundance: -
j_gene: TRBJ1-2

CDR3nt: TGTGCCAGCAGCTTAGGTGGAGCGGCGAGCTCCTACAATGAGCAGTTCTTC
CDR3aa: CASSLGGAASSYNEQFF
d_gene: -
v_gene: TRBV7-9
abundance: few
j_gene: TRBJ2-1

CDR3nt: TGTGCCAGCAGCTTGGCATACCGCCAAGGGGTCATTAATTCACCCCTCCACTTT
CDR3aa: CASSLAYRQGVINSPLHF
d_gene: -
v_gene: TRBV5-4
abundance: -
j_gene: TRBJ1-6

CDR3nt: TGTGCCACCCAGGAGGCAGCCTCCTACGAGCAGTACTTC
CDR3aa: CATQEAASYEQYF
d_gene: -
v_gene: TRBV19
abundance: -
j_gene: TRBJ2-7

CDR3nt: TGTGCCAGCAGTCTCGCTACCACAGATACGCAGTATTTT
CDR3aa: CASSLATTDTQYF
d_gene: -
v_gene: TRBV27
abundance: -
j_gene: TRBJ2-3

CDR3nt: TGTGCCAGTAGTTTGGGACAGGGAGGTTTCACAGATACGCAGTATTTT
CDR3aa: CASSLGQGGFTDTQYF
d_gene: TRBD1
v_gene: TRBV19
abundance: -
j_gene: TRBJ2-3

CDR3nt: TGTGCCAGCAGCCAAGGGCGGGGGGCGCGGGCCTATGGCTACACCTTC
CDR3aa: CASSQGRGARAYGYTF
d_gene: -
v_gene: TRBV3-1/TRBV3-2
abundance: -
j_gene: TRBJ1-2

CDR3nt: TGTGCCAGCAGCTTTTCGGTCGCGACTGAAGCTTTCTTT
CDR3aa: CASSFSVATEAFF
d_gene: -
v_gene: TRBV5-6
abundance: -
j_gene: TRBJ1-1

CDR3nt: TGTGCCAGCTCACCACCGTTATCTGAGCAGTTCTTC
CDR3aa: CASSPPLSEQFF
d_gene: -
v_gene: TRBV18
abundance: -
j_gene: TRBJ2-1

CDR3nt: TGTGCCAGCAGTTACGACAGGGGGCGGCTTGAAGCTTTCTTT
CDR3aa: CASSYDRGRLEAFF
d_gene: TRBD1
v_gene: TRBV6-6
abundance: -
j_gene: TRBJ1-1

CDR3nt: TGTGCCAGCAGTTTTCTAGCGGGAGAAGACAATGAGCAGTTCTTC
CDR3aa: CASSFLAGEDNEQFF
d_gene: TRBD2
v_gene: TRBV28
abundance: -
j_gene: TRBJ2-1

CDR3nt: TGCGCCAGCAAGGTTAAGCCAGGGGAGCCCTACGAGCAGTACTTC
CDR3aa: CASKVKPGEPYEQYF
d_gene: -
v_gene: TRBV10-2
abundance: few
j_gene: TRBJ2-7

CDR3nt: TGTGCCAGCAACACCAACCCCGGGTACGAGCAGTACTTC
CDR3aa: CASNTNPGYEQYF
d_gene: -
v_gene: TRBV28
abundance: -
j_gene: TRBJ2-7

CDR3nt: TGTGCCAGCAGCTTAGGGACAGGGGCGTACGAGCAGTACTTC
CDR3aa: CASSLGTGAYEQYF
d_gene: TRBD1
v_gene: TRBV7-6
abundance: -
j_gene: TRBJ2-7

CDR3nt: TGTGCCAGCAGTGGGGGGACAGGGAATGGAAACACCATATATTTT
CDR3aa: CASSGGTGNGNTIYF
d_gene: TRBD1
v_gene: TRBV9
abundance: few
j_gene: TRBJ1-3

CDR3nt: TGTGCCAGCAGTCCGGGGTCCCGGATACATGAAAAACTGTTTTTT
CDR3aa: CASSPGSRIHEKLFF
d_gene: -
v_gene: TRBV27
abundance: -
j_gene: TRBJ1-4

CDR3nt: TGTGCCAGCAGCCTGACAGGGGCCGGTGGCTACACCTTC
CDR3aa: CASSLTGAGGYTF
d_gene: TRBD1
v_gene: TRBV3-1/TRBV3-2
abundance: -
j_gene: TRBJ1-2

CDR3nt: TGTGCCAGCAGTATCTTAGCGGGGGGTGTGGATACGCAGTATTTT
CDR3aa: CASSILAGGVDTQYF
d_gene: TRBD2
v_gene: TRBV28
abundance: -
j_gene: TRBJ2-3

CDR3nt: TGTGCCAGCAGCACCCGGTGGGAGTGGGCCCTAACAGAGACCCAGTACTTC
CDR3aa: CASSTRWEWALTETQYF
d_gene: -
v_gene: TRBV11-2
abundance: -
j_gene: TRBJ2-5

CDR3nt: TGTGCCAGCAGCTTAAGGGAGTTGGGGGCCAACGTCCTGACTTTC
CDR3aa: CASSLRELGANVLTF
d_gene: -
v_gene: TRBV7-8
abundance: -
j_gene: TRBJ2-6

CDR3nt: TGTGCCAGCAGCTTAGAGTTGTCAGGCAGTTATGGCTACACCTTC
CDR3aa: CASSLELSGSYGYTF
d_gene: -
v_gene: TRBV7-8
abundance: -
j_gene: TRBJ1-2